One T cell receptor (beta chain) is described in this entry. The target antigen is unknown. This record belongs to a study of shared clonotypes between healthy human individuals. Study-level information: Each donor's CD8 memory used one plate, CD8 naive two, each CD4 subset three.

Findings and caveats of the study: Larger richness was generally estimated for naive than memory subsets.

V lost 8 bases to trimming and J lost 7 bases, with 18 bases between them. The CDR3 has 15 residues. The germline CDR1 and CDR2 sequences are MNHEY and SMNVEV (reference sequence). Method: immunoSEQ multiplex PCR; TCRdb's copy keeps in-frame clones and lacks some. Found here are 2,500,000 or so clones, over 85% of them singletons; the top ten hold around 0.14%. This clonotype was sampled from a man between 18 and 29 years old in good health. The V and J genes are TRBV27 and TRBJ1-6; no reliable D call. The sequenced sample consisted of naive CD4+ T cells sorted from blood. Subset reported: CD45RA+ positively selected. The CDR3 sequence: CASGQVDWLNSPLHF. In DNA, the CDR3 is TGTGCCAGCGGCCAAGTGGACTGGTTGAATTCACCCCTCCACTTT.